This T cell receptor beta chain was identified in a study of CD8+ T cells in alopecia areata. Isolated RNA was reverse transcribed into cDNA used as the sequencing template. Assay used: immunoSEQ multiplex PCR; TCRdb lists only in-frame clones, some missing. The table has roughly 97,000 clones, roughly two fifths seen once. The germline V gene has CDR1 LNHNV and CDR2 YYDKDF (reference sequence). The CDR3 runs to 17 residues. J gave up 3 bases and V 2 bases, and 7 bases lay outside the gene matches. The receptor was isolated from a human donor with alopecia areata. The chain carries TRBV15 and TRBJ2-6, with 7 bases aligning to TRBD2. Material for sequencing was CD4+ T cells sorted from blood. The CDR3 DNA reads TGTGCCACCAGCAGACCCCGGCGGGGGATTGGGGCCAACGTCCTGACTTTC. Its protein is CATSRPRRGIGANVLTF.